In this sample, the clone carrying this T cell receptor (beta chain) turned up once. This sample is drawn from a study of blood T cell repertoires in COVID-19. Study as a whole: Spain, Italy and the United States supplied samples that represented acute and convalescent COVID-19.

Repertoires were generated with immunoSEQ multiplex PCR, while TCRdb's copy carries only in-frame clones and drops some. This sample yields 85,000 or so clones, of which about nine tenths are seen a single time; 25% to 35% belongs to the top ten. J lost 2 bases, V lost 4 bases, and 10 bases had no gene match. The CDR3 runs 18 residues. Germline V CDR1 and CDR2: LNHDA, SQIVND (reference sequence). The chain links TRBV19 to TRBJ2-7, with 14 bases that match TRBD2. This receptor was identified in a man aged 45-60 years with active or convalescent COVID-19. The sequenced sample was peripheral blood. This CDR3 is CASSTSGLAGGPPYEQYF. Here the CDR3 DNA reads TGTGCCAGTAGTACCTCTGGACTAGCGGGAGGTCCCCCCTACGAGCAGTACTTC.